A single sample is the source of the 20 T cell receptor beta chains below, sequenced in a study of T cell changes during pregnancy in multiple sclerosis. Sequenced by immunoSEQ multiplex PCR; TCRdb stores in-frame clones only, minus some. The data hold some 42,000 clones, with around 93% observed a single time. Material: CD4+ T cells from peripheral blood mononuclear cells, obtained in the third trimester of pregnancy. Receptor source: a female donor with multiple sclerosis, enrolled in a pregnancy study.

The rearrangement joins TRBV5-4 to TRBJ2-3; D gene uncertain. The CDR3 is 13 residues long. Trimming removed 4 bases at V and 6 bases at J, with 12 bases between. Germline CDR1 is SGHNT and CDR2 is YYREEE (reference sequence). The CDR3 protein is CASSTILLDTQYF. The CDR3 DNA reads as TGTGCCAGCAGCACAATTCTTTTGGATACGCAGTATTTT.

This chain connects TRBV2 to TRBJ2-7; 9 nucleotides align to TRBD1. The CDR3 loop spans 17 amino acids. CDR1 and CDR2 from the germline V gene are SNHLY and FYNNEI. V shed 3 bases and J 2 bases; nucleotides not matched to a gene: 11. As DNA, the CDR3 is TGTGCCAGCAGTGAGAGGGGACCCGGGACAGGGACCTACGAGCAGTACTTC. Encoded protein: CASSERGPGTGTYEQYF.

This clone was recorded once. The chain carries TRBV5-1 and TRBJ2-5; D not certain. The CDR3 covers 12 residues. Trimming cost V 7 bases and J 2 bases, with 9 bases left between them. Germline CDR1 and CDR2: SGHRS and YFSETQ. The CDR3 coding sequence is TGCGCCAGCGGCCCCCAGCAAGAGACCCAGTACTTC. It specifies CASGPQQETQYF.

The chain combines TRBV7-2 with TRBJ1-1, with D possibly being TRBD1 (5 bases). The V end lost 4 bases, the J end lost 5 bases, and 14 bases lay between the germline ends. Looked up from germline, CDR1 is SGHTA and CDR2 is FQGNSA. There are 14 residues in the CDR3. The CDR3 sequence: CASSSSQGGTEAFF. CDR3 nucleotide sequence: TGTGCCAGCAGCTCCAGCCAGGGAGGGACTGAAGCTTTCTTT.

This chain's CDR3 is CASIPGRASGNTIYF. CDR3 nucleotide sequence: TGTGCCAGTATACCGGGCAGGGCCTCTGGAAACACCATATATTTT. The gene calls are TRBV19 and TRBJ1-3; the D gene is possibly TRBD1 (5 bases). The CDR3 length is 15 residues. Trimming removed 7 bases at V and 0 bases at J, with 13 bases between. The V gene's germline CDR1 is LNHDA and CDR2 SQIVND (reference sequence). The full variable domain, completed using reference TRBV19 and TRBJ1-3, is DGGITQSPKYLFRKEGQNVTLSCEQNLNHDAMYWYRQDPGQGLRLIYYSQIVNDFQKGDIAEGYSVSREKKESFPLTVTSAQKNPTAFYLCASIPGRASGNTIYFGEGSWLTVV.

The gene calls are TRBV19 and TRBJ1-2, with D possibly TRBD1 on 6 matching bases. With 6 bases removed from V and 5 bases from J, the gap between germline ends came to 10 bases. This CDR3 is 12 amino acids long. Germline V CDR1 and CDR2: LNHDA, SQIVND (reference sequence). The chain's CDR3 is CASSLDRYGYTF. In DNA form, the CDR3 reads TGTGCCAGTAGCCTGGACAGATATGGCTACACCTTC.

The rearrangement links TRBV7-9 to TRBJ2-6; D may be TRBD1 (6 bases). The CDR3 length is 15 residues. CDR1 and CDR2 from the germline V gene are SEHNR and FQNEAQ (reference sequence). The V and J ends lost 4 bases and 12 bases respectively, with 19 bases between them. In DNA form, the CDR3 reads TGTGCCAGCAGCTCGGACAGTCTTCGATTAGGCGTCCTGACTTTC. This translates into CASSSDSLRLGVLTF.

The V and J genes are TRBV7-2 and TRBJ2-3; TRBD2 aligns across 8 bases. V lost 5 bases, J lost 0 bases, and 4 bases stayed unmatched. This CDR3 is 15 amino acids long. The germline gives CDR1 SGHTA, CDR2 FQGNSA. The CDR3 loop is CASSPRGASTDTQYF. CDR3 coding DNA: TGTGCCAGCAGCCCGCGGGGGGCTAGCACAGATACGCAGTATTTT.

The gene calls are TRBV28 and TRBJ2-7, with D tentatively TRBD1 (6 bases). There are 16 residues in the CDR3. V was cut by 2 bases and J by 3 bases, with 17 bases left in between. Per the germline V gene, CDR1 is MDHEN and CDR2 is SYDVKM. The CDR3 sequence: CASSLGRGRGNYEQYF. The CDR3, as DNA: TGTGCCAGCAGTTTAGGCCGGGGCAGGGGCAACTACGAGCAGTACTTC.

The chain links TRBV7-9 to TRBJ2-5; D gene ambiguous. Trimming pared 2 bases from V and 1 base from J, leaving 17 bases between. The CDR3 consists of 17 residues. Per the germline V gene, CDR1 is SEHNR and CDR2 is FQNEAQ (reference sequence). In nucleotides, the CDR3 is TGTGCCAGCAGCTTACTCCATGTCTCCAGGCCCCAAGAGACCCAGTACTTC. Its translation: CASSLLHVSRPQETQYF. The full variable domain, rest sourced from reference TRBV7-9 and TRBJ2-5, is DTGVSQNPRHKITKRGQNVTFRCDPISEHNRLYWYRQTLGQGPEFLTYFQNEAQLEKSRLLSDRFSAERPKGSFSTLEIQRTEQGDSAMYLCASSLLHVSRPQETQYFGPGTRLLVL.

This clone was seen a few times. This chain uses TRBV7-9 with TRBJ2-2; D is perhaps TRBD1 (6 bases). This CDR3 contains 12 residues. Trimming cost V 3 bases and J 11 bases, with 10 bases left between them. The germline V gene encodes CDR1 SEHNR and CDR2 FQNEAQ (reference sequence). The DNA of the CDR3 is TGTGCCAGCAGCTTTAACAGGGATGAGCTGTTTTTT. Amino acids: CASSFNRDELFF.

This clone was seen a handful of times. The chain combines TRBV30 with TRBJ1-3, with 8 bases identical to TRBD1. J was trimmed by 0 bases and V by 2 bases; bases with no gene match: 9. This CDR3 has 17 residues. The germline V gene encodes CDR1 GTSNPN and CDR2 SVGIG (reference sequence). This CDR3 is CAWSPRTGPRSGNTIYF. The CDR3 DNA follows: TGTGCCTGGAGTCCGAGGACAGGGCCCCGCTCTGGAAACACCATATATTTT.

The CDR3 protein is CASSLDDGQRVTDTQYF. CDR3 sequence (DNA): TGCGCCAGCAGCTTGGACGACGGACAAAGGGTAACAGATACGCAGTATTTT. This chain joins TRBV5-1 and TRBJ2-3, with D possibly TRBD1 on 5 matching bases. V was pared by 0 bases and J by 3 bases, with 17 bases between. The CDR3 is made up of 17 amino acids. Germline CDR1 is SGHRS and CDR2 is YFSETQ.

The rearrangement uses TRBV19 and TRBJ2-7; 8 bases agree with TRBD1. The V gene's germline CDR1 is LNHDA and CDR2 SQIVND (reference sequence). Losses at the gene ends were 7 bases for V and 3 bases for J; bases not matched to a gene: 5. The CDR3 spans 13 residues. CDR3 coding DNA: TGTGCCAGTACCACCGACAGGGGCTACGAGCAGTACTTC. Its translation is CASTTDRGYEQYF.

This chain links TRBV11-1 with TRBJ2-1, with 9 bases identical to TRBD1. This CDR3 has 15 amino acids. The germline gives CDR1 SGHAT, CDR2 FQDESV (reference sequence). V lost 6 bases, J lost 8 bases, and 11 bases stayed unmatched. The CDR3 DNA reads TGTGCCAGCAGTTACACACCGGGACAGGGTTATGAGCAGTTCTTC. This gives the protein CASSYTPGQGYEQFF.

The rearrangement joins TRBV28 to TRBJ2-3; TRBD2 aligns across 12 bases. The ends lost 5 bases at V and 5 bases at J; junction bases unmatched: 8. The CDR3 is made up of 16 amino acids. Germline-derived CDR1 and CDR2 are MDHEN and SYDVKM. DNA of the CDR3: TGTGCCAGCAGTAAGACTAGCGGGAGATGGGGAGATACGCAGTATTTT. Its protein is CASSKTSGRWGDTQYF.

This chain connects TRBV20-1 to TRBJ2-7; D gene uncertain. The V gene's germline CDR1 is DFQATT and CDR2 SNEGSKA (reference sequence). The length of the CDR3 is 10 residues. For the CDR3, the DNA is TGCAGCTATTTTGTCCACGAGCAGTACTTC. Translated, it gives CSYFVHEQYF.

The chain carries TRBV5-5 and TRBJ1-2, with 7 bases fitting TRBD1. After removal of 5 bases from V and 6 bases from J, the junction contained 7 bases not matched to a gene. Looked up from germline, CDR1 is SGHKS and CDR2 is YYEKEE (reference sequence). The CDR3 contains 13 residues. CDR3 loop: CASSQQGIDGYTF. In DNA form, the CDR3 reads TGTGCCAGCAGTCAACAGGGGATCGATGGCTACACCTTC.

This clone was seen only once. The chain has TRBV7-8 and TRBJ1-2; 11 bases agree with TRBD1. Germline V gene sequence: CDR1 SGHVS, CDR2 FQNEAQ. CDR3 size: 14 residues. J lost 5 bases, V lost 4 bases, and 3 bases had no gene match. As DNA, the CDR3 is TGTGCCAGCAGCTGGGGACAGGGGGAATATGGCTACACCTTC. Protein: CASSWGQGEYGYTF.

The chain joins TRBV18 to TRBJ1-4, with TRBD1 matching 9 bases. After removal of 6 bases from V and 7 bases from J, the junction contained 9 bases not matched to a gene. This CDR3 spans 15 amino acids. In germline, CDR1 is KGHSH, CDR2 LQKENI. The CDR3 DNA is TGTGCCAGCTCGGGGCCGGGACAGGGTGCTGAAAAACTGTTTTTT. Its protein product is CASSGPGQGAEKLFF.